Here is one T cell receptor (beta chain) with its context. The data originate from a study of response to subunit inactivated influenza vaccine. Each CDR3 protein is one row after TCRdb ran MiXCR on the RT-PCR reads. The repertoire consists of 600,000 to 850,000 distinct CDR3 sequences, with around 15% occurring once and the leading ten covering 7.6%. V was clipped by 0 bases and J by 6 bases, with 9 bases between them. This CDR3 contains 14 residues. The germline V gene has CDR1 MGHRA and CDR2 YSYEKL. Material: PBMCs from blood, obtained around two weeks before vaccination. This clonotype was obtained from a man between 50 and 59 years old who received an inactivated influenza vaccine. The chain has TRBV4-1 and TRBJ1-5, with TRBD1 as a possible D gene (5 bases). In DNA, the CDR3 is TGCGCCAGCAGCCAAGAGGAGGGGCTTCAGCCCCAGCATTTT. It specifies CASSQEEGLQPQHF.